The clone carrying this T cell receptor (beta chain) was counted between two and nine times. Its antigen is not identified. The sample comes from a study of beta chain features in type 1 diabetes. cDNA synthesis used the whole RNA isolate, giving expressed TCRB sequences. Generated by immunoSEQ multiplex PCR, the TCRdb table keeps only in-frame clones and is missing some. The data contain 250,000 or so clones, approximately 20% of them singletons. Study-level results: For patients, the naive, central memory and Treg TCRB repertoires appeared more alike than for healthy donors. All four CD4+ subsets of Type 1 diabetes patients contained TCRB CDR3s that were moderately but significantly shorter. Any HLA type influence on TCRB rearrangement was left unresolved here.

CDR3 length: 21 residues. Germline CDR1 SGDLS, CDR2 YYNGEE. V dropped 3 bases and J dropped 4; count of bases not matched to a gene: 22. The clonotype originates from a woman aged 40 to 55 with type 1 diabetes. Sequences were obtained from naive CD4+ T cells from blood. V gene TRBV9 combines with J gene TRBJ2-1, with 10 bases lining up with TRBD2. The CDR3, as DNA: TGTGCCAGCAGCGGAGGAGGGTTAGGTGGGGCTAGCGGGAGATGGTACAATGAGCAGTTCTTC. Protein: CASSGGGLGGASGRWYNEQFF.